This T cell receptor (beta chain) was identified during a study of early T cells in non-severe SARS-CoV-2 infection. Study overall: It was bulk RNA from unsorted whole blood that was sequenced, and the chains were unpaired.

Study-wide results and caveats: Anti-spike CD8 responses were favored in VDJdb matching, and private and CD4 specificities were missed.

Molecules of cDNA were individually given unique molecular identifiers that were attached to them. TCRdb re-analysed the 5' RACE reads in MiXCR, keeping a single row per CDR3 protein. The data hold 30,000 or so distinct CDR3 sequences, with under 7.5% observed a single time. This CDR3 spans 15 amino acids. V shed 3 bases, J shed 7 bases, and the junction held 9 bases outside the gene matches. CDR1 is SGHRS and CDR2 is YFSETQ in the germline V gene. This clonotype was counted ten times or more. Antigen: not known. Sequences were obtained from whole blood. The TCR originated in an adult who was a healthcare worker with PCR-confirmed SARS-CoV-2 infection or an uninfected control (not recorded which). The rearrangement uses TRBV5-1 and TRBJ2-1, with 8 bases aligning to TRBD1. For the CDR3, the DNA is TGCGCCAGCAGCTCCTACGGACAGGGTGCGAATGAGCAGTTCTTC. Translation: CASSSYGQGANEQFF.